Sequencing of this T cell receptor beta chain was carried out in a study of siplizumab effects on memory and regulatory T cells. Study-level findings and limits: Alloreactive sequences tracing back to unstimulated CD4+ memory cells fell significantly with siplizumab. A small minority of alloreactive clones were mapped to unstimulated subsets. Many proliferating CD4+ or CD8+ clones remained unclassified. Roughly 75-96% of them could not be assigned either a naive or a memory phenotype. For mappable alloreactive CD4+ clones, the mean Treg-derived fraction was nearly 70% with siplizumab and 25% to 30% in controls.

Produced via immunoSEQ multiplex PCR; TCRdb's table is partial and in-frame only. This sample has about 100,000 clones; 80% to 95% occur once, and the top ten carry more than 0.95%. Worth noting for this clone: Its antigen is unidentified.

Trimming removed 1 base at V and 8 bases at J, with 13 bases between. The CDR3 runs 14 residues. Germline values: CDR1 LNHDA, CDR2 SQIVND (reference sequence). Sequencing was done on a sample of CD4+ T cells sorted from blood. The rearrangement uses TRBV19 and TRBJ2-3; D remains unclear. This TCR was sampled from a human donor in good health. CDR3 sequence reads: CASSIAQSSVTQYF. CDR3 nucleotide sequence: TGTGCCAGTAGTATAGCGCAAAGTAGTGTTACGCAGTATTTT. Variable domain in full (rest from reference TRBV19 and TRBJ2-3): DGGITQSPKYLFRKEGQNVTLSCEQNLNHDAMYWYRQDPGQGLRLIYYSQIVNDFQKGDIAEGYSVSREKKESFPLTVTSAQKNPTAFYLCASSIAQSSVTQYFGPGTRLTVL.